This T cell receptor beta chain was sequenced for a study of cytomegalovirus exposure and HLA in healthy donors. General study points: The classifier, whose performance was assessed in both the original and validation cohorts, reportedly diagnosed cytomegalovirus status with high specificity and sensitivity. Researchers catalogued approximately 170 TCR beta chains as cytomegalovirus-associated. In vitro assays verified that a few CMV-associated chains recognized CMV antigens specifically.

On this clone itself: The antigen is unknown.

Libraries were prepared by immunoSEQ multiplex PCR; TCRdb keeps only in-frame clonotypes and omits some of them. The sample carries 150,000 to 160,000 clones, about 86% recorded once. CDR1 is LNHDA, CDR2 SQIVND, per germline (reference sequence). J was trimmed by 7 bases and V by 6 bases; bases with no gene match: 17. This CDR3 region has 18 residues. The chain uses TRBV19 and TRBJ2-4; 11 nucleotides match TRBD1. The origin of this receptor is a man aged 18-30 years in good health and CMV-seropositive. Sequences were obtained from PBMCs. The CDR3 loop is CASSPRDRGARTGNIQYF. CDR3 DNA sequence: TGTGCCAGTAGCCCCCGGGACAGGGGGGCCCGCACAGGGAACATTCAGTACTTC.